This TCR beta chain was retrieved from a study of shared clonotypes between healthy human individuals. Findings and limits, study-wide: Sampling was confined to blood; repertoires within tissues likely differ. Rarefaction demonstrated incomplete sorted-subset sequencing despite large depth.

Here immunoSEQ multiplex PCR was the method, and the copy in TCRdb shows in-frame clones only, minus some. This repertoire shows about 2 million clones, about 95% found once; its top ten account for 0.9% to 1.4%. Naivety among CD8 cells was defined by CD45RO negativity and positive CCR7 selection, thereby excluding terminally differentiated effector memory CD45RA+ cells. Those who donated were healthy HIV-negative adults, with no recent acute infections or vaccinations reported. Unmatched junction bases numbered 4, after V lost 5 bases and J lost 4 bases. In germline, CDR1 is SGHTA, CDR2 FQGTGA. The CDR3 is 15 amino acids. This clone has a single count. Its antigen is as yet unknown.

The sequencing sample was made of naive CD8+ T cells sorted from blood. This clonotype was sampled from a man aged 18-30 years in good health. This rearrangement joins TRBV7-3 to TRBJ2-1; 11 positions match TRBD2. DNA of the CDR3: TGTGCCAGCAGCCGACTAGCGGGGTTATACAATGAGCAGTTCTTC. As protein: CASSRLAGLYNEQFF.